This TCR beta chain appears in the sequencing data of a study of Ad26.COV2.S vaccination and SARS-CoV-2 variants. As for the study in general: Administration of Ad26.COV2.S was intramuscular, either once or twice 56 days apart.

Sequencing was performed with immunoSEQ multiplex PCR; in TCRdb, only in-frame clones are kept and a portion is missing. The sample lists about 250,000 clones; roughly nine tenths were seen once. Treatment given: 15 to 20 received Ad26.COV2.S at low or high dose, single or two shots; roughly five received placebo; per-sample allocation not given. The samples date from day 63 after the first vaccine or placebo injection. Germline CDR1 SGHDT, CDR2 YYEEEE. The ends were cut back, 1 base at V and 15 bases at J, with 20 bases in the middle. CDR3 length equals 14 residues. This receptor was obtained from a person aged 18-60 years who received the Ad26.COV2.S COVID-19 vaccine or a placebo. The sample was peripheral blood, taken in a trial of Ad26.COV2.S vaccine versus placebo. The chain is built from TRBV5-6 and TRBJ1-5; D possibly corresponds to TRBD1 (6 bases). As DNA, the CDR3 is TGTGCCAGCAGCTTGCGGCAGGGGCTACGGTCTCGGCATTTT. This translates into CASSLRQGLRSRHF.